Listed below are T cell receptor beta chains from one sample, sequenced in a study of T cell responses to AZD1222 COVID-19 vaccine. Method: immunoSEQ multiplex PCR; TCRdb's copy keeps in-frame clones and lacks some. The sample includes about 140,000 clones, roughly nine tenths seen only once; the top ten take about 2.7%. The input for sequencing was peripheral blood, taken on day 0 of AZD1222 vaccination. All receptors derive from an adult in good health. CDR3s include the opening cysteine and the closing phenylalanine or tryptophan. Each record gives: clone size, D gene, J gene, V gene, CDR3 length, CDR3 DNA, CDR3 protein. D genes are given only for firm matches. Size tells how often a clone was seen (once, few, many) or the class of an expanded clone, and some rows leave it out.

>once|TRBD1|TRBJ2-1|TRBV14|19
TGTGCCAGCAGCGCCCGGACAGGGGGTAAATTTAGCTCCTACAATGAGCAGTTCTTC
CASSARTGGKFSSYNEQFF
>once|TRBD1|TRBJ1-2|TRBV27|16
TGTGCCAGCAGAAGGACGACAGGGGGTTTCTGGTATGGCTACACCTTC
CASRRTTGGFWYGYTF
>once|TRBD2|TRBJ2-1|TRBV7-2|15
TGTGCCAGCAGCTTTATCCGGGGGGGCCCCGATGAGCAGTTCTTC
CASSFIRGGPDEQFF
>-|TRBD1|TRBJ2-7|TRBV6-2/TRBV6-3|15
TGTGCCAGCAGTTACCGGTCCCAGGGGGCAGGCGAGCAGTACTTC
CASSYRSQGAGEQYF
>once|-|TRBJ2-7|TRBV28|14
TGTGCCAGCAGTTTGTCCAGGGCTTACTACGAGCAGTACTTC
CASSLSRAYYEQYF
>-|-|TRBJ1-6|TRBV4-3|13
TGCGCCAGCAGCCCTTCAAGGACCTCACCCCTCCACTTT
CASSPSRTSPLHF
>few|TRBD2|TRBJ2-1|TRBV5-1|17
TGCGCCAGCAGCTTGGGCCCTAGCGGGAGGGCCTACAATGAGCAGTTCTTC
CASSLGPSGRAYNEQFF
>once|-|TRBJ2-7|TRBV12-3/TRBV12-4|13
TGTGCCAGCAGTTTAGAAGGGTCGGAGGAGCAGTACTTC
CASSLEGSEEQYF
>-|-|TRBJ1-1|TRBV3-1/TRBV3-2|14
TGTGCCAGCAGCCAAGCCAGAATGAACACTGAAGCTTTCTTT
CASSQARMNTEAFF
>once|-|TRBJ2-7|TRBV7-3|15
TGTGCCAGCAGCCTCGCGAGAGGACCCGAGGCCGAGCAGTACTTC
CASSLARGPEAEQYF